The 32 T cell receptor beta chains below come from one sample, sequenced in a study of blood T cell repertoires in COVID-19. Data came from immunoSEQ multiplex PCR; TCRdb stores just in-frame clones and leaves some out. Of 120,000 to 150,000 clones in the sample, approximately 92% were seen once. The specimen sequenced was peripheral blood. Receptors originate from a woman aged 60 to 75 with active COVID-19.

The chain joins TRBV7-6 to TRBJ2-1; D perhaps matches TRBD2 (6 bases). The germline V gene has CDR1 SGHVS and CDR2 FNYEAQ. The V gene lost 0 bases and the J gene lost 0 bases, with 18 bases spanning the gap. CDR3 length: 19 residues. CDR3 protein: CASSLAQTFPGVSYNEQFF. As DNA, the CDR3 is TGTGCCAGCAGCTTAGCCCAGACGTTCCCGGGAGTCTCCTACAATGAGCAGTTCTTC.

This clone was observed a single time. The rearrangement uses TRBV27 and TRBJ2-3, with 10 nucleotides matching TRBD2. Germline V gives CDR1 MNHEY, CDR2 SMNVEV (reference sequence). V shed 3 bases and J 6 bases; nucleotides not matched to a gene: 6. The CDR3 is 15 residues long. CDR3 sequence (DNA): TGTGCCAGCAGTTTTAGCGGGAGGCCCCCCGATACGCAGTATTTT. It translates to CASSFSGRPPDTQYF.

This sequence joins TRBV4-2 and TRBJ1-3, with D tentatively TRBD1 (5 bases). CDR1 and CDR2 from the germline V gene are LGHNA and YNFKEQ. The CDR3 is 16 residues long. Trimming shortened V by 3 bases and J by 4 bases, and 16 bases separated the two germline ends. CDR3 sequence: CASSHLRDSKGNTIYF. For the CDR3, the DNA is TGTGCCAGCAGCCACTTGCGGGACTCCAAGGGAAACACCATATATTTT.

V is TRBV4-2 and J is TRBJ1-5; 7 bases line up with TRBD1. Germline-derived CDR1 and CDR2 are LGHNA and YNFKEQ. The CDR3 has 15 amino acids. V was pared by 1 base and J by 6 bases, with 6 bases of the junction left unmatched. CDR3 bases: TGTGCCAGCAGCCAAGGGTTGGACAGGCGTCAGCCCCAGCATTTT. It specifies CASSQGLDRRQPQHF.

This rearrangement joins TRBV6-2 or TRBV6-3 to TRBJ2-7, with TRBD2 matching 7 bases. The ends lost 5 bases at V and 10 bases at J; junction bases unmatched: 5. The CDR3 covers 11 residues. Per germline, CDR1 MNHEY and CDR2 SVGEGT. CDR3 region: CASSISGAQYF. The CDR3 bases are TGTGCCAGCAGTATCAGCGGGGCCCAGTACTTC.

This rearrangement joins TRBV18 to TRBJ2-7, with D possibly matching TRBD2 (7 bases). CDR1 KGHSH and CDR2 LQKENI come from the germline V gene. The CDR3 consists of 13 residues. V lost 1 base to trimming and J lost 6 bases, with 10 bases between them. CDR3 loop: CASSPLGGAEQYF. The CDR3, as DNA: TGTGCCAGCTCACCACTGGGGGGGGCCGAGCAGTACTTC.

The rearrangement links TRBV5-1 to TRBJ1-3, with no clear D. This CDR3 contains 16 residues. Germline CDR1 and CDR2: SGHRS and YFSETQ. Trimming stripped 1 base from V and 4 bases from J, with 15 bases between. DNA of the CDR3: TGCGCCAGCAGCTTGACTTTATCCCGATGGGGAAACACCATATATTTT. It translates to CASSLTLSRWGNTIYF. The variable domain in full, with the rest retrieved from reference TRBV5-1 and TRBJ1-3, is KAGVTQTPRYLIKTRGQQVTLSCSPISGHRSVSWYQQTPGQGLQFLFEYFSETQRNKGNFPGRFSGRQFSNSRSEMNVSTLELGDSALYLCASSLTLSRWGNTIYFGEGSWLTVV.

The chain carries TRBV27 and TRBJ2-1, with 7 bases fitting TRBD1. CDR3 size: 13 residues. Germline V lookup: CDR1 MNHEY, CDR2 SMNVEV (reference sequence). V trimming: 6 bases; J trimming: 7 bases; junction bases outside the gene matches: 6. CDR3 region: CASSLTGKNEQFF. CDR3 coding DNA: TGTGCCAGCAGCCTGACAGGGAAAAATGAGCAGTTCTTC.

The V call is TRBV5-1, the J call TRBJ2-1, with 7 bases fitting TRBD1. The length of the CDR3 is 15 residues. V was pared by 0 bases and J by 2 bases, with 2 bases of the junction left unmatched. The V gene's germline CDR1 is SGHRS and CDR2 YFSETQ. The CDR3 bases are TGCGCCAGCAGCTTGGGGCAGGGGGCCTACAATGAGCAGTTCTTC. Translation gives CASSLGQGAYNEQFF.

The V gene is TRBV19, the J gene TRBJ2-7; TRBD2 matches 8 bases. With 3 bases clipped from V and 2 bases from J, the junction kept 6 bases outside the gene matches. Germline-derived CDR1 and CDR2 are LNHDA and SQIVND (reference sequence). The CDR3 covers 15 residues. DNA of the CDR3: TGTGCCAGTAGTATTCAGCCGGGACTAGCCTACGAGCAGTACTTC. This translates into CASSIQPGLAYEQYF. The full variable domain, completed using reference TRBV19 and TRBJ2-7, is DGGITQSPKYLFRKEGQNVTLSCEQNLNHDAMYWYRQDPGQGLRLIYYSQIVNDFQKGDIAEGYSVSREKKESFPLTVTSAQKNPTAFYLCASSIQPGLAYEQYFGPGTRLTVT.

This sequence joins TRBV18 and TRBJ1-4, with D perhaps matching TRBD1 (5 bases). V was clipped by 2 bases and J by 5 bases, with 12 bases between them. The CDR3 is made up of 15 amino acids. Looked up from germline, CDR1 is KGHSH and CDR2 is LQKENI. The CDR3 loop reads CASSPSGGRNEKLFF. DNA for the CDR3: TGTGCCAGCTCACCATCGGGGGGAAGAAATGAAAAACTGTTTTTT.

The chain is built from TRBV7-7 and TRBJ2-1; 13 nucleotides match TRBD2. Germline assignment: CDR1 SSHAT and CDR2 FNYEAQ (reference sequence). This CDR3 is 13 amino acids long. V shed 5 bases, J shed 13 bases, and the junction held 5 bases outside the gene matches. DNA for the CDR3: TGTGCCAGCAGCGCGACTAGCGGGAGGAATCAGTTCTTC. Translation: CASSATSGRNQFF.

The genes are TRBV10-2 and TRBJ2-1, with D hard to call. CDR1 is WSHSY, CDR2 SAAADI, per germline. CDR3 length equals 14 residues. V lost 4 bases, J lost 6 bases, and 13 bases lay in between. The CDR3 sequence is CASSVREYGNEQFF. CDR3 sequence (DNA): TGCGCCAGCAGTGTTCGAGAGTACGGCAATGAGCAGTTCTTC.

The chain links TRBV19 to TRBJ2-3, with TRBD2 identical over 7 bases. The V segment lost 5 bases and the J segment 2 bases; nucleotides outside the gene matches: 22. The germline V gene encodes CDR1 LNHDA and CDR2 SQIVND (reference sequence). The CDR3 sequence is 20 residues long. CDR3 bases: TGTGCCAGTAGTTTCCGCGGGTCTAGCGGCTTAAGGTTAAACACAGATACGCAGTATTTT. Its protein product is CASSFRGSSGLRLNTDTQYF. Variable domain in full (rest from reference TRBV19 and TRBJ2-3): DGGITQSPKYLFRKEGQNVTLSCEQNLNHDAMYWYRQDPGQGLRLIYYSQIVNDFQKGDIAEGYSVSREKKESFPLTVTSAQKNPTAFYLCASSFRGSSGLRLNTDTQYFGPGTRLTVL.

The CDR3 DNA is TGTGCCAGCAGTTACTGGGGCGGTACCTCCTACGAGCAGTACTTC. It yields the protein CASSYWGGTSYEQYF. The rearrangement uses TRBV6-5 and TRBJ2-7; possibly TRBD1 for D (5 bases). Germline loops: CDR1 MNHEY, CDR2 SVGAGI. The CDR3 has 15 residues. V lost 1 base and J lost 0, with 10 bases in between.

V gene TRBV4-3 combines with J gene TRBJ2-3; unclear D gene. The germline CDR1 and CDR2 sequences are LGHNA and YSLEER. Trimming left V 3 bases short and J 3 bases short, with 13 bases between. CDR3 length equals 15 residues. This CDR3 reads CASSHPPGGTDTQYF. The CDR3 DNA is TGCGCCAGCAGCCATCCCCCCGGTGGTACAGATACGCAGTATTTT.

This clone appeared once. This chain links TRBV7-3 with TRBJ2-1, with 11 bases aligning to TRBD2. The CDR3 has 16 residues. Unmatched junction bases numbered 7, after V lost 3 bases and J lost 6 bases. CDR1 and CDR2 from the germline V gene are SGHTA and FQGTGA. In DNA form, the CDR3 reads TGTGCCAGCAGCTTTGGAACTAGCGGGAGACTCAATGAGCAGTTCTTC. It is translated as CASSFGTSGRLNEQFF.

The genes are TRBV28 and TRBJ1-6; TRBD1 agrees at 8 bases. Trimming removed 2 bases from V and 9 bases from J; junction bases left unmatched: 6. This CDR3 is built from 15 residues. The germline CDR1 and CDR2 sequences are MDHEN and SYDVKM. The CDR3 region has the DNA TGTGCCAGCAGTTTACCTGGACAGGGAGGTTCACCCCTCCACTTT. It codes for CASSLPGQGGSPLHF.

The chain uses TRBV4-2 and TRBJ2-7, with 7 bases that match TRBD1. The CDR3 extends over 13 amino acids. Trimming removed 6 bases from V and 1 base from J; junction bases left unmatched: 3. Looked up from germline, CDR1 is LGHNA and CDR2 is YNFKEQ. This chain's CDR3 is CASRQQGSYEQYF. DNA of the CDR3: TGTGCCAGCAGACAACAGGGGTCCTACGAGCAGTACTTC.

The rearrangement links TRBV4-2 to TRBJ2-3, with D perhaps TRBD1 (5 bases). CDR1 is LGHNA, CDR2 YNFKEQ, per germline. Trimming left V 6 bases short and J 3 bases short, with 13 bases between. The CDR3 contains 14 residues. The CDR3, as DNA: TGTGCCAGCAGTCCAGGGTCAAGGACAGATACGCAGTATTTT. It yields the protein CASSPGSRTDTQYF.

The rearrangement links TRBV19 to TRBJ2-1; D is perhaps TRBD2 (6 bases). V was trimmed by 0 bases and J by 0 bases, leaving 18 bases between them. Germline CDR1 LNHDA, CDR2 SQIVND (reference sequence). The CDR3 loop spans 19 amino acids. CDR3 sequence reads: CASSIDGLGGRNSYNEQFF. The CDR3 DNA follows: TGTGCCAGTAGTATAGATGGGCTGGGGGGACGTAACTCCTACAATGAGCAGTTCTTC.

The DNA for the CDR3 is TGCGCCAGCAGCTTGTCCGGGGGCAGGGGGGCTGGAAACACCATATATTTT. It is translated as CASSLSGGRGAGNTIYF. V is TRBV5-1 and J is TRBJ1-3; TRBD1 matches 7 bases. The CDR3 has 17 amino acids. V gave up 1 base and J gave up 2 bases; unmatched junction bases: 9. Germline CDR1 SGHRS, CDR2 YFSETQ.

This clone occurred many times. This chain uses TRBV6-2 or TRBV6-3 with TRBJ2-1; TRBD2 matches at 11 bases. V dropped 5 bases and J dropped 9; count of bases not matched to a gene: 6. Germline V gene sequence: CDR1 MNHEY, CDR2 SVGEGT. The CDR3 totals 14 residues. The CDR3 loop is CASSIAGGSIEQFF. The DNA of the CDR3 is TGTGCCAGCAGTATAGCGGGAGGGTCAATTGAGCAGTTCTTC.

Comments on this clone: Other DNA sequences of this sample code for an identical CDR3. The chain joins TRBV21-1 to TRBJ2-7; the table's TRBD1 call for D was not verified on the DNA. TRBV21-1 is a recognized pseudogene. CDR3 length equals 16 residues. The CDR3 DNA reads as TGTGCCAGCAGCAAAGTGATTGGCAGGGGACCTACCGAGCAGTACTTC. Its protein is CASSKVIGRGPTEQYF.

The chain combines TRBV18 with TRBJ2-1; tentative D call: TRBD2 (6 bases). Germline V gene data show CDR1 as KGHSH and CDR2 as LQKENI. The CDR3 runs 13 residues. V was shortened by 4 bases and J by 3 bases, with 7 bases between the two germline ends. The CDR3 DNA sequence: TGTGCCAGCTCACTGGGACTCTACAATGAGCAGTTCTTC. It encodes CASSLGLYNEQFF.

V and J are TRBV3-1 (or the pseudogene TRBV3-2) and TRBJ2-5; D remains ambiguous. Per the germline V gene, CDR1 is LGHDT and CDR2 is YNNKEL (reference sequence). The V and J ends lost 4 bases and 5 bases respectively, with 8 bases between them. This CDR3 is 12 amino acids long. CDR3 amino acids: CASSPHGETQYF. CDR3 in DNA: TGTGCCAGCAGCCCCCACGGGGAGACCCAGTACTTC.

About this clone: The same CDR3 is also encoded by other DNA sequences in this sample. V and J are TRBV28 and TRBJ1-2, with 10 bases aligning to TRBD1. The CDR3 has 15 residues. Germline assignment: CDR1 MDHEN and CDR2 SYDVKM. V lost 5 bases, J lost 2 bases, and 5 bases stayed unmatched. CDR3 residues: CASSPGTGANYGYTF. In DNA form, the CDR3 reads TGTGCCAGCAGTCCCGGGACAGGGGCGAACTATGGCTACACCTTC.

This sequence joins TRBV27 and TRBJ2-2; D remains ambiguous. V was trimmed by 4 bases and J by 7 bases, leaving 7 bases between them. The CDR3 consists of 12 residues. Germline CDR1 is MNHEY and CDR2 is SMNVEV (reference sequence). The CDR3 loop reads CASSWSGGELFF. The CDR3, as DNA: TGTGCCAGCAGTTGGTCCGGCGGGGAGCTGTTTTTT.

Turning to this clone: This specimen includes other DNA sequences encoding the same CDR3. The rearrangement links TRBV3-1 (or the pseudogene TRBV3-2) to TRBJ1-3; tentative D call: TRBD1 (5 bases). The CDR3 length is 14 residues. V was trimmed by 0 bases and J by 4 bases, leaving 7 bases between them. CDR1 is LGHDT and CDR2 is YNNKEL in the germline V gene (reference sequence). DNA of the CDR3: TGTGCCAGCAGCCAAGACAGGGCAGGAAACACCATATATTTT. Amino acids: CASSQDRAGNTIYF.

The chain couples TRBV7-9 to TRBJ2-5; 9 bases are a match to TRBD1. Germline trimming cut 1 base from V and 4 bases from J; bases unmatched to any gene: 7. Germline V gene sequence: CDR1 SEHNR, CDR2 FQNEAQ (reference sequence). The CDR3 extends over 16 amino acids. Here the CDR3 reads CASSLEGTGRAETQYF. CDR3 coding DNA: TGTGCCAGCAGCTTAGAAGGGACAGGGCGAGCAGAGACCCAGTACTTC. The full variable domain, in which reference TRBV7-9 and TRBJ2-5 provide the parts outside the CDR3, is DTGVSQNPRHKITKRGQNVTFRCDPISEHNRLYWYRQTLGQGPEFLTYFQNEAQLEKSRLLSDRFSAERPKGSFSTLEIQRTEQGDSAMYLCASSLEGTGRAETQYFGPGTRLLVL.

V is TRBV5-1 and J is TRBJ2-7; TRBD1 matches 8 bases. Germline V gene lookup returns CDR1 SGHRS and CDR2 YFSETQ. V dropped 0 bases and J dropped 3; count of bases not matched to a gene: 2. The CDR3 has 14 residues. The CDR3 loop reads CASSLGTGFYEQYF. For the CDR3, the DNA is TGCGCCAGCAGCTTGGGGACAGGGTTCTACGAGCAGTACTTC.

The CDR3 nucleotides are TGTGCCAGCAGTTCTTCCGGGACAGGGAGAAACACCATATATTTT. It encodes CASSSSGTGRNTIYF. V is TRBV28 and J is TRBJ1-3, with TRBD1 identical over 9 bases. This CDR3 has 15 amino acids. The germline V gene has CDR1 MDHEN and CDR2 SYDVKM. The J segment lost 5 bases and the V segment lost 4 bases, leaving 6 bases of the junction unmatched.